Sequencing of this T cell receptor (beta chain) was carried out in a study of T-cell memory formation after mild COVID-19. Notes on the study in general: Clones that contracted clustered mainly in CM and EM if CD4+ and in EMRA if CD8+. Confirmation was lacking for SARS-CoV-2 specificity of second-wave clones that peaked on day 37.

MiXCR, run by TCRdb on the 5' RACE reads, gives a single entry per CDR3 protein. Among around 36,000 distinct CDR3 sequences, 11% were seen once, and the ten largest hold under 30%. The CDR3 runs 11 residues. Trimming removed 4 bases at V and 1 base at J, with 3 bases between. CDR1 and CDR2 (germline): SGHRS, YFSETQ. A remark on this clonotype: Its specificity is unknown.

The receptor's source is a man younger than 30 who had mild COVID-19 (a few samples of this study predate the infection). Cell type and time point are not known. V gene TRBV5-1 combines with J gene TRBJ2-7; no firm D call. The sample taken for sequencing was PBMCs or a T cell subset sorted from them (not recorded which). CDR3 DNA: TGCGCCAGCAGCGATTCCTACGAGCAGTACTTC. Translation gives CASSDSYEQYF.